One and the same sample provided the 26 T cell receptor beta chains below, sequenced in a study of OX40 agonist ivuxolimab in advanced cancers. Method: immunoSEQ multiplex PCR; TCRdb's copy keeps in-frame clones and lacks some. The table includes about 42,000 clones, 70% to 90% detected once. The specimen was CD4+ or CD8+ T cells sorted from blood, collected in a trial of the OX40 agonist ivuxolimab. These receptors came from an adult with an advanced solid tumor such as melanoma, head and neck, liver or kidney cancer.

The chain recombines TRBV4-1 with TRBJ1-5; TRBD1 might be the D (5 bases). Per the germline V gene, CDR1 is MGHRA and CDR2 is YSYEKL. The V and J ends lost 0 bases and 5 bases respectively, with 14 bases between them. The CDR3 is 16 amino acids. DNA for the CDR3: TGCGCCAGCAGCCAAGAGTTACAGGTTAGGGATCAGCCCCAGCATTTT. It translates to CASSQELQVRDQPQHF.

For the CDR3, the DNA is TGTGCCAGCAGCTTGGGGGGCGCTGGTCGGGCTGAAGCTTTCTTT. Translating gives CASSLGGAGRAEAFF. V is TRBV13 and J is TRBJ1-1, with D possibly being TRBD1 (6 bases). The CDR3 is 15 amino acids. V shed 3 bases and J shed 6 bases, with 17 bases lying between them. CDR1 and CDR2 from the germline V gene are PRHDT and FYEKMQ (reference sequence).

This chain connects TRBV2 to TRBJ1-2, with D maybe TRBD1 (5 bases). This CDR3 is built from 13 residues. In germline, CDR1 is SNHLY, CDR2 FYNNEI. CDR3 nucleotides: TGTGCAGAGGGAGGGGACCTTAACTATGGCTACACCTTC. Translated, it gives CAEGGDLNYGYTF. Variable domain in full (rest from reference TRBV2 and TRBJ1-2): EPEVTQTPSHQVTQMGQEVILRCVPISNHLYFYWYRQILGQKVEFLVSFYNNEISEKSEIFDDQFSVERPDGSNFTLKIRSTKLEDSAMYFCAEGGDLNYGYTFGSGTRLTVV.

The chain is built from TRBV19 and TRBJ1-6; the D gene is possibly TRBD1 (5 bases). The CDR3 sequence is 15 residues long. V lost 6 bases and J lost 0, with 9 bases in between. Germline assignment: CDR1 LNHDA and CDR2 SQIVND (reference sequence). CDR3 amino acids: CASRDKSSYNSPLHF. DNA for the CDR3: TGTGCCAGTAGGGACAAAAGCTCCTATAATTCACCCCTCCACTTT.

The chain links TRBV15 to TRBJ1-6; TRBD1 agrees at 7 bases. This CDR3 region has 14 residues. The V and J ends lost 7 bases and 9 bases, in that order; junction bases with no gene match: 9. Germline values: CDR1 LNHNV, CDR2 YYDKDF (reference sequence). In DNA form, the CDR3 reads TGTGCCACCAACAACAGGGGTTCGAGTTCACCCCTCCACTTT. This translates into CATNNRGSSSPLHF.

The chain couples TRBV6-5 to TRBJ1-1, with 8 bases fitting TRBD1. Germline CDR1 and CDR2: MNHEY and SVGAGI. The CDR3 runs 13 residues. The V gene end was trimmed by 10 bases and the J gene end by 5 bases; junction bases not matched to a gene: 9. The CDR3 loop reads CATSQGATTEAFF. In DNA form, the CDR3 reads TGTGCCACGAGCCAGGGGGCGACGACTGAAGCTTTCTTT.

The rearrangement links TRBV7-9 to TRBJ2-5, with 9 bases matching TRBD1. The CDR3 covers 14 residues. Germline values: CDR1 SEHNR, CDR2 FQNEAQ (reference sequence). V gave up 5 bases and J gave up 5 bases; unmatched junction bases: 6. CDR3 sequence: CASSLDRGWETQYF. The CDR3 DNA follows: TGTGCCAGCAGCCTGGACAGGGGATGGGAGACCCAGTACTTC.

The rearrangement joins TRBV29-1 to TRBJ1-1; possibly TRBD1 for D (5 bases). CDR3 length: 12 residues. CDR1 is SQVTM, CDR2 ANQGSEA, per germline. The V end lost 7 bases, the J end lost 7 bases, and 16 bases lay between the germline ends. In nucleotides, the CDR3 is TGCAGCGCCTCCCCAGGGCATCTTGAAGCTTTCTTT. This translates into CSASPGHLEAFF.

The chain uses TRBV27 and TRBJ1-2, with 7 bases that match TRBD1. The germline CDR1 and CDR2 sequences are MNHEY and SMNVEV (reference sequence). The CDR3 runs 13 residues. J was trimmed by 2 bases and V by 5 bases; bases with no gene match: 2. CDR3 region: CASSVQGNYGYTF. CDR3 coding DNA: TGTGCCAGCAGTGTACAGGGGAACTATGGCTACACCTTC.

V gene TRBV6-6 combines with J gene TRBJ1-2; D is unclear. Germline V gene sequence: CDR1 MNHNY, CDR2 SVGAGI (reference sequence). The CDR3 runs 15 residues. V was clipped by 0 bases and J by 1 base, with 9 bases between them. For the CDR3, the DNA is TGTGCCAGCAGTTACTCGCTAGGCAGTAACTATGGCTACACCTTC. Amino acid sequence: CASSYSLGSNYGYTF.

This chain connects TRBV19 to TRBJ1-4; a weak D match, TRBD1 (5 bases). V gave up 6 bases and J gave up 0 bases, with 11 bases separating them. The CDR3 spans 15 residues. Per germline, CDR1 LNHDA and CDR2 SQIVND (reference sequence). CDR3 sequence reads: CASSLRTSTNEKLFF. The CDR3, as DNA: TGTGCCAGTAGCCTAAGGACATCAACTAATGAAAAACTGTTTTTT.

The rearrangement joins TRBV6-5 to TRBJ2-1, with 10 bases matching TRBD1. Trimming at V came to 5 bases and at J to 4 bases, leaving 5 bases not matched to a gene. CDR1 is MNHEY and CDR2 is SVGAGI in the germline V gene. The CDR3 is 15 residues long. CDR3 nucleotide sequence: TGTGCCAGCAGTCCCGCGGGACAGGGGTACAATGAGCAGTTCTTC. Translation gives CASSPAGQGYNEQFF.

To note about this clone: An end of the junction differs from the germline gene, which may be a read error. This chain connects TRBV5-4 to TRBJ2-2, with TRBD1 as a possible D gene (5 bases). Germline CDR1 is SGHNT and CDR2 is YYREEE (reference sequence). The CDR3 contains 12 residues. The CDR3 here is CASSLGGADSFF. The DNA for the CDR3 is TGTGCCAGCAGCTTGGGGGGCGCCGACTCATTCTTT.

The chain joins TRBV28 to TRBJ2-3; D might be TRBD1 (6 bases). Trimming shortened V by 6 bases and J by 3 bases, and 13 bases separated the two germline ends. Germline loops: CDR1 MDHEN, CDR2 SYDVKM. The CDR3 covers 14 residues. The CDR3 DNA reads TGTGCCAGCAGCCAACAGGGACGAACAGATACGCAGTATTTT. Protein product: CASSQQGRTDTQYF.

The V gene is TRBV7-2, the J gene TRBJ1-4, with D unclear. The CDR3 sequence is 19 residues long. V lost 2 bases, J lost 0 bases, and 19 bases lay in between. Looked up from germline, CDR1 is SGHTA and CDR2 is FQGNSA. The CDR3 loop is CASSLFGRQLSATNEKLFF. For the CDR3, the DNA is TGTGCCAGCAGCTTATTCGGGAGGCAACTCTCGGCAACTAATGAAAAACTGTTTTTT.

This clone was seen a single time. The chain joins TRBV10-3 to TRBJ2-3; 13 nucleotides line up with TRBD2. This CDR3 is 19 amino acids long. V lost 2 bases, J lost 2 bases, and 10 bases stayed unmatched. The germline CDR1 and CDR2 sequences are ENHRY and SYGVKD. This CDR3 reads CAISEPSGLAGIPTDTQYF. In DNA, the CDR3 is TGTGCCATCAGTGAGCCCTCGGGACTAGCGGGAATTCCCACAGATACGCAGTATTTT.

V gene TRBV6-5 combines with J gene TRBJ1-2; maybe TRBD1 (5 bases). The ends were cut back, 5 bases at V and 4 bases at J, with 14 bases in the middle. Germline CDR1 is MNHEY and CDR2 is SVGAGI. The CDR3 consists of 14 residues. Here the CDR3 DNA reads TGTGCCAGCAGTGACCAGGGTGGCGCCTATGGCTACACCTTC. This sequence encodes CASSDQGGAYGYTF.

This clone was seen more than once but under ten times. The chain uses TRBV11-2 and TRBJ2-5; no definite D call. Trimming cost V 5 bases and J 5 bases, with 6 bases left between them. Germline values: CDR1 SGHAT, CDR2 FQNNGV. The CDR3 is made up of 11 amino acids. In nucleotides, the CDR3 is TGTGCCAGCAGCCTAGGGGAGACCCAGTACTTC. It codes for CASSLGETQYF.

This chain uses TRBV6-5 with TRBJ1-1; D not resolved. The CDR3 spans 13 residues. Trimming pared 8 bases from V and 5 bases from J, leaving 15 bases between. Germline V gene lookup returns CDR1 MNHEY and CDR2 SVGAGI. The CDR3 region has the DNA TGTGCCAGCGGTGAAGGGATCGGTACTGAAGCTTTCTTT. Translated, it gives CASGEGIGTEAFF.

CDR3 region: CASTPGQGGYGYTF. The DNA of the CDR3 is TGTGCCAGTACCCCGGGACAGGGCGGGTATGGCTACACCTTC. The rearrangement joins TRBV19 to TRBJ1-2, with TRBD1 identical over 9 bases. The CDR3 is made up of 14 amino acids. V was pared by 7 bases and J by 5 bases, with 8 bases of the junction left unmatched. Germline CDR1 LNHDA, CDR2 SQIVND (reference sequence).

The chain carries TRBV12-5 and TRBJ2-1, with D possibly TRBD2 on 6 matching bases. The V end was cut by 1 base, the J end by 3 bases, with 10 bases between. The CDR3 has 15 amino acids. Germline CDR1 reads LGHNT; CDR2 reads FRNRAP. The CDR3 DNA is TGTGCTAGTGGTTTGGGGTGGGGGGTCTACAATGAGCAGTTCTTC. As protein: CASGLGWGVYNEQFF.

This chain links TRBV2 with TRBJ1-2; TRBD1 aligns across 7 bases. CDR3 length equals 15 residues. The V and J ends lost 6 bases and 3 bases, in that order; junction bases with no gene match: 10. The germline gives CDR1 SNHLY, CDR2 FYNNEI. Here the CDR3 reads CASSTPNDRDYGYTF. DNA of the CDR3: TGTGCCAGCAGCACCCCGAACGACAGGGACTATGGCTACACCTTC.

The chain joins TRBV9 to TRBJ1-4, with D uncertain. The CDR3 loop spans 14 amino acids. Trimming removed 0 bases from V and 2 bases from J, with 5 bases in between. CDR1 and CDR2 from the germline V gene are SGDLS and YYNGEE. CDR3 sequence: CASSVGDTNEKLFF. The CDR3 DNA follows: TGTGCCAGCAGCGTAGGAGATACTAATGAAAAACTGTTTTTT.

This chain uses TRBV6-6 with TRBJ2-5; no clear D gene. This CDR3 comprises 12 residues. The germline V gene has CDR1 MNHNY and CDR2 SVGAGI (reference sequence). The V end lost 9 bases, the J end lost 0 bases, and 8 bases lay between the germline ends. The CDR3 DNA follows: TGTGCCAGTTGGGCTTACCAAGAGACCCAGTACTTC. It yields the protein CASWAYQETQYF.

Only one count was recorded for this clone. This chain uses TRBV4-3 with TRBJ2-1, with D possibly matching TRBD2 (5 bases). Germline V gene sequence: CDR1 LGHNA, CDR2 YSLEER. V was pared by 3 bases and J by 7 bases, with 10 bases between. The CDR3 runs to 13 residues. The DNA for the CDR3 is TGCGCCAGCAGCCAGATGAGAGGGAATGAGCAGTTCTTC. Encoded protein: CASSQMRGNEQFF.

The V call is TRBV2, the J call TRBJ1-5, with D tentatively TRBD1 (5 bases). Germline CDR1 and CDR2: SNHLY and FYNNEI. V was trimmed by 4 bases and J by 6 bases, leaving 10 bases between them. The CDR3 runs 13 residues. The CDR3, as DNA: TGTGCCAGCAGTGCGGGACTTATTCAGCCCCAGCATTTT. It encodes CASSAGLIQPQHF.